A single sample gave rise to the 27 T cell receptor beta chains below, sequenced in a study of control samples from healthy donors and cancer patients. Clones were sequenced by immunoSEQ multiplex PCR, and TCRdb holds only the in-frame ones, with some missing. The sample consists of approximately 85,000 clones, approximately 91% of them appearing once. The source material was blood. These receptors all stem from a woman in her sixties or seventies in good health.

As DNA, the CDR3 is TGTGCCAGCAGCCAAGAGGACAGATTAAACATTCAGTACTTC. Protein sequence: CASSQEDRLNIQYF. The chain links TRBV3-1 (or the pseudogene TRBV3-2) to TRBJ2-4; the D gene is possibly TRBD1 (6 bases). Germline CDR1 LGHDT, CDR2 YNNKEL (reference sequence). V gave up 0 bases and J gave up 6 bases, with 9 bases separating them. There are 14 residues in the CDR3.

The chain employs TRBV19 and TRBJ1-2; weak D call: TRBD1 (6 bases). Deletions cut 6 bases from V and 8 bases from J, with 13 bases between. CDR3 size: 12 residues. CDR1 and CDR2 from the germline V gene are LNHDA and SQIVND (reference sequence). The CDR3 nucleotides are TGTGCCAGTAGATTGAAGGGGGAGGGCTACACCTTC. Its translation: CASRLKGEGYTF.

The V gene is TRBV3-1 (or the pseudogene TRBV3-2), the J gene TRBJ2-6; D is unresolved. Per the germline V gene, CDR1 is LGHDT and CDR2 is YNNKEL (reference sequence). The V end lost 0 bases, the J end lost 0 bases, and 3 bases lay between the germline ends. This CDR3 comprises 15 residues. In DNA form, the CDR3 reads TGTGCCAGCAGCCAAGACCTCTCTGGGGCCAACGTCCTGACTTTC. Its protein product is CASSQDLSGANVLTF.

The chain couples TRBV4-1 to TRBJ2-4; TRBD2 is a possible D gene (5 bases). Trimming took off 2 bases at V and 0 bases at J, with 11 bases between the two ends. Germline loops: CDR1 MGHRA, CDR2 YSYEKL. The CDR3 extends over 16 amino acids. CDR3 nucleotide sequence: TGCGCCAGCAGCCAACTGGAGGTTGGAGCCAAAAACATTCAGTACTTC. Protein sequence: CASSQLEVGAKNIQYF.

The CDR3 coding sequence is TGTGCCAGCAGCCCCTGGACAGAGGCCTATGGCTACACCTTC. Translated: CASSPWTEAYGYTF. V is TRBV5-5 and J is TRBJ1-2; D perhaps matches TRBD1 (6 bases). The CDR3 length is 14 residues. Germline lookup yields CDR1 SGHKS and CDR2 YYEKEE (reference sequence). The V gene lost 4 bases and the J gene lost 4 bases, with 14 bases spanning the gap.

This clone has only one observation. The V gene is TRBV18, the J gene TRBJ2-5; 10 nucleotides align to TRBD2. V shed 5 bases and J 7 bases; nucleotides not matched to a gene: 10. CDR3 length: 15 residues. In germline, CDR1 is KGHSH, CDR2 LQKENI. The CDR3 protein is CASSSGLAALGTQYF. The CDR3 region has the DNA TGTGCCAGCTCATCCGGACTAGCGGCCCTTGGGACCCAGTACTTC.

The chain recombines TRBV18 with TRBJ1-5, with 7 bases matching TRBD1. Losses at the gene ends were 0 bases for V and 8 bases for J; bases not matched to a gene: 7. This CDR3 has 15 amino acids. The germline V gene encodes CDR1 KGHSH and CDR2 LQKENI. The CDR3 here is CASSPPGTAGEPQHF. The CDR3 DNA follows: TGTGCCAGCTCACCACCCGGGACAGCCGGTGAGCCCCAGCATTTT.

This chain uses TRBV18 with TRBJ2-5, with D possibly being TRBD2 (6 bases). Germline V gene lookup returns CDR1 KGHSH and CDR2 LQKENI. V shed 3 bases and J shed 2 bases, with 10 bases lying between them. The CDR3 is 14 residues long. The CDR3 spells CASSPQGLQETQYF. In DNA, the CDR3 is TGTGCCAGCTCACCGCAGGGACTTCAAGAGACCCAGTACTTC.

The chain has TRBV9 and TRBJ1-1; D gene uncertain. V was cut by 2 bases and J by 0 bases, with 8 bases left in between. This CDR3 is built from 14 residues. CDR1 SGDLS and CDR2 YYNGEE come from the germline V gene. For the CDR3, the DNA is TGTGCCAGCAGCGTCGGGGAGATGAACACTGAAGCTTTCTTT. Encoded protein: CASSVGEMNTEAFF.

The chain carries TRBV9 and TRBJ2-3; 13 bases are a match to TRBD2. Losses at the gene ends were 4 bases for V and 2 bases for J; bases not matched to a gene: 4. Per the germline V gene, CDR1 is SGDLS and CDR2 is YYNGEE. This CDR3 comprises 16 residues. The CDR3 DNA is TGTGCCAGCAGCTCGGGACTAGCGGGACTCACAGATACGCAGTATTTT. Protein sequence: CASSSGLAGLTDTQYF.

This rearrangement joins TRBV19 to TRBJ1-6; D gene ambiguous. CDR3 length: 14 amino acids. The germline V gene encodes CDR1 LNHDA and CDR2 SQIVND (reference sequence). V lost 3 bases to trimming and J lost 9 bases, with 12 bases between them. CDR3 protein: CASSIGRVGSPLHF. The CDR3 DNA follows: TGTGCCAGTAGTATCGGCAGAGTCGGTTCACCCCTCCACTTT. The variable domain in full, completed from reference TRBV19 and TRBJ1-6, reads DGGITQSPKYLFRKEGQNVTLSCEQNLNHDAMYWYRQDPGQGLRLIYYSQIVNDFQKGDIAEGYSVSREKKESFPLTVTSAQKNPTAFYLCASSIGRVGSPLHFGNGTRLTVT.

J is TRBJ1-1 and V is TRBV4-3; possible D gene TRBD1, 6 bases. Germline loops: CDR1 LGHNA, CDR2 YSLEER. Trimming removed 0 bases from V and 5 bases from J, with 13 bases in between. The CDR3 spans 15 residues. The CDR3 coding sequence is TGCGCCAGCAGCCAAGATACGCGGGGGCGAACTGAAGCTTTCTTT. It is translated as CASSQDTRGRTEAFF.

This chain joins TRBV15 and TRBJ1-2; TRBD1 agrees at 7 bases. V was clipped by 8 bases and J by 1 base; unmatched bases: 13. The CDR3 totals 16 residues. The V gene's germline CDR1 is LNHNV and CDR2 YYDKDF (reference sequence). CDR3 nucleotide sequence: TGTGCCACCGGGGAGAGGCAGGGGGGAATTAACTATGGCTACACCTTC. Protein product: CATGERQGGINYGYTF.

The chain links TRBV4-2 to TRBJ2-1; 7 nucleotides agree with TRBD1. Germline CDR1 reads LGHNA; CDR2 reads YNFKEQ. V lost 0 bases, J lost 9 bases, and 5 bases stayed unmatched. The CDR3 is 14 residues long. The CDR3 loop reads CASSQDRQGSEQFF. In DNA, the CDR3 is TGTGCCAGCAGCCAAGATAGACAGGGAAGTGAGCAGTTCTTC.

This sequence joins TRBV18 and TRBJ1-1; D is possibly TRBD1 (6 bases). The germline gives CDR1 KGHSH, CDR2 LQKENI. CDR3 length: 13 residues. The CDR3 loop reads CAGRGGLGTEAFF. In DNA form, the CDR3 reads TGTGCAGGCCGGGGGGGCTTGGGCACTGAAGCTTTCTTT.

V and J are TRBV18 and TRBJ2-7, with D perhaps given as TRBD1 or TRBD2 (6 bases each). CDR3 length equals 12 residues. The germline V and J ends were trimmed by 6 bases and 4 bases, with 10 bases remaining between them. CDR1 KGHSH and CDR2 LQKENI come from the germline V gene. CDR3 nucleotide sequence: TGTGCCAGCTCCGGAGGGGGGTACGAGCAGTACTTC. Amino acid sequence: CASSGGGYEQYF.

The chain has TRBV5-4 and TRBJ2-3; 7 nucleotides line up with TRBD2. The V and J ends lost 2 bases and 2 bases, in that order; junction bases with no gene match: 2. Germline CDR1 reads SGHNT; CDR2 reads YYREEE (reference sequence). The CDR3 has 14 residues. Written as DNA, the CDR3 is TGTGCCAGCAGCTTACTAGCGACCACAGATACGCAGTATTTT. It is translated as CASSLLATTDTQYF. The full variable domain, completed using reference TRBV5-4 and TRBJ2-3, is ETGVTQSPTHLIKTRGQQVTLRCSSQSGHNTVSWYQQALGQGPQFIFQYYREEENGRGNFPPRFSGLQFPNYSSELNVNALELDDSALYLCASSLLATTDTQYFGPGTRLTVL.

The CDR3 DNA reads as TGTGCCAGCCGACAGGGGCGGGAGACCCAGTACTTC. It is translated as CASRQGRETQYF. The V and J genes are TRBV28 and TRBJ2-5; 8 bases line up with TRBD1. The CDR3 is 12 residues long. The V gene end was trimmed by 8 bases and the J gene end by 5 bases; junction bases not matched to a gene: 4. In germline, CDR1 is MDHEN, CDR2 SYDVKM.

V and J are TRBV24-1 and TRBJ2-1; TRBD2 aligns across 15 bases. Per the germline V gene, CDR1 is KGHDR and CDR2 is SFDVKD. The CDR3 spans 18 residues. The V and J ends lost 3 bases and 4 bases, in that order; junction bases with no gene match: 6. CDR3 in amino acids: CATSDGAGTSGRYNEQFF. The CDR3, as DNA: TGTGCCACCAGTGATGGCGCCGGGACTAGCGGGAGGTACAATGAGCAGTTCTTC.

The gene calls are TRBV5-1 and TRBJ1-2; a weak D match, TRBD1 (5 bases). The V gene's germline CDR1 is SGHRS and CDR2 YFSETQ. V lost 6 bases and J 5 bases, leaving 20 bases between the germline ends. The CDR3 totals 15 residues. CDR3 loop: CASTMGEGRKYGYTF. The CDR3 DNA follows: TGCGCCAGCACCATGGGGGAGGGAAGGAAGTATGGCTACACCTTC.

This clone has only a few counts. The chain joins TRBV5-6 to TRBJ1-2, with 12 bases identical to TRBD1. The CDR3 sequence is 15 residues long. The germline V gene has CDR1 SGHDT and CDR2 YYEEEE. V trimming: 4 bases; J trimming: 7 bases; junction bases outside the gene matches: 8. CDR3 in amino acids: CASSAGTGGSGGYTF. CDR3 DNA sequence: TGTGCCAGCAGCGCCGGGACAGGGGGCTCGGGTGGCTACACCTTC.

In its sample, this clone was seen a few times. The chain recombines TRBV7-8 with TRBJ1-3, with D unclear. Germline values: CDR1 SGHVS, CDR2 FQNEAQ. The CDR3 spans 15 residues. The ends were cut back, 5 bases at V and 0 bases at J, with 11 bases in the middle. The CDR3 region has the DNA TGTGCCAGCAGCCCTAGGAGAGACTCTGGAAACACCATATATTTT. This encodes CASSPRRDSGNTIYF.

DNA for the CDR3: TGTGCCAGCAGCCCTGGGGGGGCGATGGTAGGAGAGACCCAGTACTTC. Encoded protein: CASSPGGAMVGETQYF. The gene calls are TRBV7-2 and TRBJ2-5, with D maybe TRBD2 (7 bases). CDR3 size: 16 residues. Deletions cut 5 bases from V and 4 bases from J, with 20 bases between. CDR1 is SGHTA, CDR2 FQGNSA, per germline.

V gene TRBV6-5 combines with J gene TRBJ2-1; TRBD1 is a possible D gene (5 bases). CDR3 length: 13 amino acids. Germline V gene data show CDR1 as MNHEY and CDR2 as SVGAGI. Trimming cost V 6 bases and J 4 bases, with 10 bases left between them. The CDR3 DNA sequence: TGTGCCAGCAGGGACATAGGGTACAATGAGCAGTTCTTC. Protein: CASRDIGYNEQFF.

This clone was recorded once. The chain carries TRBV7-6 and TRBJ1-5; D uncertain. This CDR3 is 13 amino acids long. Trimming removed 5 bases from V and 5 bases from J, with 10 bases in between. The germline V gene encodes CDR1 SGHVS and CDR2 FNYEAQ. Here the CDR3 DNA reads TGTGCCAGCAGCGCAGCCCGGTATCAGCCCCAGCATTTT. Protein: CASSAARYQPQHF. Complete variable domain (other parts from reference TRBV7-6 and TRBJ1-5): GAGVSQSPRYKVTKRGQDVALRCDPISGHVSLYWYRQALGQGPEFLTYFNYEAQQDKSGLPNDRFSAERPEGSISTLTIQRTEQRDSAMYRCASSAARYQPQHFGDGTRLSIL.

The J gene is TRBJ1-1, the V gene TRBV6-6; D may be TRBD1 (5 bases). The CDR3 is 18 amino acids. Between the trimmed V and J ends, which lost 5 bases and 4 bases, there was a span of 26 bases. The germline gives CDR1 MNHNY, CDR2 SVGAGI (reference sequence). CDR3 sequence: CASSPGQDLNHNGTEAFF. CDR3 bases: TGTGCCAGCAGTCCAGGACAAGACTTAAACCATAACGGCACTGAAGCTTTCTTT.

V gene TRBV5-1 combines with J gene TRBJ2-2; TRBD2 aligns across 10 bases. V trimming: 4 bases; J trimming: 4 bases; junction bases outside the gene matches: 13. Germline V lookup: CDR1 SGHRS, CDR2 YFSETQ. The CDR3 runs to 18 residues. CDR3 loop: CASSPAGGPGLSTGELFF. In DNA, the CDR3 is TGCGCCAGCAGCCCAGCGGGAGGGCCGGGGCTCTCCACCGGGGAGCTGTTTTTT.